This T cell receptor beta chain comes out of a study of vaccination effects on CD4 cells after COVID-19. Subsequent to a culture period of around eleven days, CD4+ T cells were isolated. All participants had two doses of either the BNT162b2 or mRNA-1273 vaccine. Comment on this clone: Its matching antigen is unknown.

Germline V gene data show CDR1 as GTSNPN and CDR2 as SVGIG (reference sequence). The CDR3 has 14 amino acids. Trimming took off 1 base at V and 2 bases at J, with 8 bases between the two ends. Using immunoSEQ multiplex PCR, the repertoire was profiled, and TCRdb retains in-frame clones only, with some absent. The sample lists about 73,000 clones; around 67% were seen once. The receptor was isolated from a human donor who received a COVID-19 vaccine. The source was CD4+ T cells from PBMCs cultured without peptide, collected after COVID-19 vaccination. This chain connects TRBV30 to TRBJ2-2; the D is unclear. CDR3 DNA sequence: TGTGCCTGGAGTGAGCATAGCAACACCGGGGAGCTGTTTTTT. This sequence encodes CAWSEHSNTGELFF.